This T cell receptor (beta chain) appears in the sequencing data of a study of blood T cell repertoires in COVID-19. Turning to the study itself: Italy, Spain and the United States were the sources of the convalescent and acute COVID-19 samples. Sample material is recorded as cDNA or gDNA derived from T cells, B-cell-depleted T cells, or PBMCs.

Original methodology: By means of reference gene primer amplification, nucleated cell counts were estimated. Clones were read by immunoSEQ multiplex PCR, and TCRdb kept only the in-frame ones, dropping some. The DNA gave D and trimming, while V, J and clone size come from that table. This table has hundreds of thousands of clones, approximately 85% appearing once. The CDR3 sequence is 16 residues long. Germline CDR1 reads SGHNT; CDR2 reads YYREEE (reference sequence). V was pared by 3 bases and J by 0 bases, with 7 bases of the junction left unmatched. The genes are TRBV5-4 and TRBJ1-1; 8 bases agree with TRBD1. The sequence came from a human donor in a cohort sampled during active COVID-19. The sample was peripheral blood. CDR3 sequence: CASSSGQGTVNTEAFF. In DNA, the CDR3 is TGTGCCAGCAGCTCCGGACAGGGAACGGTGAACACTGAAGCTTTCTTT.